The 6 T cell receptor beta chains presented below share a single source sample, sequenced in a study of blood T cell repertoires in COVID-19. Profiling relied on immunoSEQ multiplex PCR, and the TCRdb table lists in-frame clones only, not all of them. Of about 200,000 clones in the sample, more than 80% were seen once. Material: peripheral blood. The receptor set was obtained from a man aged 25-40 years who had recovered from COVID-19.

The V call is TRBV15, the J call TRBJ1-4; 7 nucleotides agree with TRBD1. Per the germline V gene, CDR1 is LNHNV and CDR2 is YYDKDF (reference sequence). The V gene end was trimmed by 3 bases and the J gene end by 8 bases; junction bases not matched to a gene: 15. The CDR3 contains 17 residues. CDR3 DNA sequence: TGTGCCACCAGCAGGCCCGGACAGGCCTTTGGGAGGGAAAAACTGTTTTTT. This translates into CATSRPGQAFGREKLFF.

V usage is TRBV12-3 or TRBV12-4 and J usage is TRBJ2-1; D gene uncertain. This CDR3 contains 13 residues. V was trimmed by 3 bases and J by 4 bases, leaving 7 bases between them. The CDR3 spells CASSFGGYNEQFF. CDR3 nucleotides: TGTGCCAGCAGTTTCGGCGGTTACAATGAGCAGTTCTTC.

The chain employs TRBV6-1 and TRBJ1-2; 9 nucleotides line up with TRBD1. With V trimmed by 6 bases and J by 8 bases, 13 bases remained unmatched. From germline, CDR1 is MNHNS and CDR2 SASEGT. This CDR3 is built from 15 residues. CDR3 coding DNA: TGTGCCAGCAGGAGAGACACAGGGGGCGGAACAGGCTACACCTTC. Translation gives CASRRDTGGGTGYTF.

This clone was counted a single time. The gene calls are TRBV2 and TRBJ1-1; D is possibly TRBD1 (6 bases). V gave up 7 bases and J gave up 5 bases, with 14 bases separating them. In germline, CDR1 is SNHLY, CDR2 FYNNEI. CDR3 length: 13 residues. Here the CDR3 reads CASNLYGQTEAFF. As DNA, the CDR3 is TGTGCCAGCAACCTCTACGGACAGACTGAAGCTTTCTTT.

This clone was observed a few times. The CDR3 is CASSEALLAANYGYTF. The CDR3 nucleotides read TGTGCCAGCAGTGAAGCGCTTCTAGCAGCTAACTATGGCTACACCTTC. The chain joins TRBV6-1 to TRBJ1-2, with D uncertain. Trimming removed 0 bases from V and 0 bases from J, with 11 bases in between. This CDR3 is 16 amino acids long. Germline CDR1 reads MNHNS; CDR2 reads SASEGT.

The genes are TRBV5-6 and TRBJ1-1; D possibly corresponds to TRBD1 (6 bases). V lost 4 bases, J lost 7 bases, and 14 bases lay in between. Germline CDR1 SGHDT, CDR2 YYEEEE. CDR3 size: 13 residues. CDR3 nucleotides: TGTGCCAGCAGCGGTACAGGGCCTAGTGAAGCTTTCTTT. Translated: CASSGTGPSEAFF.